This record looks at one T cell receptor beta chain sequence and its context. What it recognizes is unknown. Libraries were prepared by immunoSEQ multiplex PCR; TCRdb keeps only in-frame clonotypes and omits some of them. The sample lists 150,000 to 200,000 clones; roughly 87% were seen once. The record originates from a study of T cell responses to AZD1222 COVID-19 vaccine. This CDR3 is built from 12 residues. The V gene lost 2 bases and the J gene lost 7 bases, with 9 bases spanning the gap. Germline assignment: CDR1 GTSNPN and CDR2 SVGIG (reference sequence). General study findings and limits: Epitopes outside B.1.351 and B.1.1.7 mutated regions reportedly drew nearly half of spike TCRs. White British donors predominated, females outnumbered males, and clonal diversity was possibly underestimated. Once two AZD1222 doses were given, Spike-specific TCR breadth and depth went up.

The clonotype comes from an adult in good health. The material was peripheral blood, obtained on day 0 of AZD1222 vaccination. The chain employs TRBV30 and TRBJ2-1; weak D call: TRBD1 (5 bases). CDR3 residues: CAWSHRPNEQFF. In DNA, the CDR3 is TGTGCCTGGAGTCACAGGCCAAATGAGCAGTTCTTC.